The 6 T cell receptor beta chains in this list originate from one sample, sequenced in a study of T cell responses to AZD1222 COVID-19 vaccine. Generated by immunoSEQ multiplex PCR, the TCRdb table keeps only in-frame clones and is missing some. The sample records 100,000 to 150,000 clones, around 90% being singletons. Material: peripheral blood, obtained on day 0 of MenACWY control vaccination. Receptors originate from an adult in good health.

This sequence joins TRBV30 and TRBJ1-4; 9 bases agree with TRBD1. CDR3 length equals 14 residues. Germline V gene lookup returns CDR1 GTSNPN and CDR2 SVGIG (reference sequence). The J segment lost 7 bases and the V segment lost 0 bases, leaving 3 bases of the junction unmatched. CDR3 sequence: CAWSVQGAGEKLFF. The CDR3, as DNA: TGTGCCTGGAGTGTACAGGGGGCCGGTGAAAAACTGTTTTTT. The whole variable domain, remainder taken from reference TRBV30 and TRBJ1-4, is SQTIHQWPATLVQPVGSPLSLECTVEGTSNPNLYWYRQAAGRGLQLLFYSVGIGQISSEVPQNLSASRPQDRQFILSSKKLLLSDSGFYLCAWSVQGAGEKLFFGSGTQLSVL.

The chain is built from TRBV28 and TRBJ2-2; TRBD1 matches at 9 bases. The germline V gene has CDR1 MDHEN and CDR2 SYDVKM. CDR3 size: 19 residues. V was clipped by 6 bases and J by 0 bases; unmatched bases: 14. The CDR3 DNA reads as TGTGCCAGCAGCTCCTGGACAGGGGACGTTCCCACGAACACCGGGGAGCTGTTTTTT. Protein sequence: CASSSWTGDVPTNTGELFF.

The V and J genes are TRBV10-3 and TRBJ1-1, with D possibly matching TRBD1 (6 bases). In germline, CDR1 is ENHRY, CDR2 SYGVKD. CDR3 length: 15 residues. Trimming removed 10 bases from V and 5 bases from J, with 23 bases in between. The CDR3 DNA reads TGTGCCACCACATGGGGGGGCGGGGTTGGAACTGAAGCTTTCTTT. Encoded protein: CATTWGGGVGTEAFF.

The chain uses TRBV5-1 and TRBJ2-1; D remains ambiguous. The CDR3 is 13 residues long. V was clipped by 2 bases and J by 5 bases, with 8 bases between them. CDR1 is SGHRS and CDR2 is YFSETQ in the germline V gene. CDR3 coding DNA: TGCGCCAGCAGCTTTACGATTGACAATGAGCAGTTCTTC. It codes for CASSFTIDNEQFF.

This clone was counted only a few times. This rearrangement joins TRBV9 to TRBJ1-1; D is unclear. CDR1 SGDLS and CDR2 YYNGEE come from the germline V gene. CDR3 length: 16 residues. The V end lost 3 bases, the J end lost 0 bases, and 15 bases lay between the germline ends. The CDR3 sequence is CASSAIGNYMNTEAFF. CDR3 DNA: TGTGCCAGCAGCGCCATCGGGAACTACATGAACACTGAAGCTTTCTTT. Based on the CDR3 plus reference TRBV9 and TRBJ1-1, the full variable domain is DSGVTQTPKHLITATGQRVTLRCSPRSGDLSVYWYQQSLDQGLQFLIQYYNGEERAKGNILERFSAQQFPDLHSELNLSSLELGDSALYFCASSAIGNYMNTEAFFGQGTRLTVV.

V and J are TRBV24-1 and TRBJ1-2; D unclear. Germline V CDR1 and CDR2: KGHDR, SFDVKD. The CDR3 loop spans 14 amino acids. V was pared by 2 bases and J by 7 bases, with 13 bases between. CDR3 in DNA: TGTGCCACCAGTGATTCCTCCGGCATGTCTGGCTACACCTTC. This codes for CATSDSSGMSGYTF.